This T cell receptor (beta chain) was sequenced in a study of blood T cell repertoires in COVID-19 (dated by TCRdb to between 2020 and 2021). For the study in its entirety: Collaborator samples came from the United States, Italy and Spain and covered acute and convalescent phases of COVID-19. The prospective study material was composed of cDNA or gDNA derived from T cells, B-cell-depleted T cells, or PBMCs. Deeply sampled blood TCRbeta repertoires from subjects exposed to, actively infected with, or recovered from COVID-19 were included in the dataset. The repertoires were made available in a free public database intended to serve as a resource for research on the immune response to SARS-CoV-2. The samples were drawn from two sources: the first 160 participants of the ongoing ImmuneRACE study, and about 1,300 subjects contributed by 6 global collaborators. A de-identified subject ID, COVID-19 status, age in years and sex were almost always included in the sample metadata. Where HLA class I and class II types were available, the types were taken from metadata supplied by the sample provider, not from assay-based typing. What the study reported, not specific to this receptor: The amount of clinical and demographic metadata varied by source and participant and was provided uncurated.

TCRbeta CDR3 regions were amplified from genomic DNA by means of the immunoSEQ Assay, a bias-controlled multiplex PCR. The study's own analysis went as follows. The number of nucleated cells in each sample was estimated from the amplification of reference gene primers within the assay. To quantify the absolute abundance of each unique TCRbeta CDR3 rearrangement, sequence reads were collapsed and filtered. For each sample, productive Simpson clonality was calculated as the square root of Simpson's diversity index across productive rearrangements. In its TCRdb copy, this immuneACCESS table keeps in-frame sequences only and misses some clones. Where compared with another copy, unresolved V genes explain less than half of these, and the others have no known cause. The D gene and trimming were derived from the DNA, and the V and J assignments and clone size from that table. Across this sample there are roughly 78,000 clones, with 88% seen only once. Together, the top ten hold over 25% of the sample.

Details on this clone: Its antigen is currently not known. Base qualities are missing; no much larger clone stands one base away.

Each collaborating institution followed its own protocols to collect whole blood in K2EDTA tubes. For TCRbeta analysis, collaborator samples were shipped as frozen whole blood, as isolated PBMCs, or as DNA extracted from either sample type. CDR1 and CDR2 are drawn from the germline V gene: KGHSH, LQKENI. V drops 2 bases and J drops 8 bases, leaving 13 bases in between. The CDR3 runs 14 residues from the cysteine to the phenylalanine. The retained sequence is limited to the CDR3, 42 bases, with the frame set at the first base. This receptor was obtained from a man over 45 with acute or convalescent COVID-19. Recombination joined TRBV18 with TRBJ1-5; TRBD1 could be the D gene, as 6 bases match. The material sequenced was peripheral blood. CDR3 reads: CASSPDRSAEPQHF. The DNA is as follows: TGTGCCAGCTCACCAGACAGGTCCGCGGAGCCCCAGCATTTT.